The 18 T cell receptor beta chains in this list originate from one sample, sequenced in a study of blood T cell repertoires in COVID-19. Produced via immunoSEQ multiplex PCR; TCRdb's table is partial and in-frame only. The sample has approximately 170,000 clones, 88% seen once; the top ten hold 2% to 2.5%. Sequenced input: peripheral blood. These receptors originate from a man in his forties or fifties who had recovered from COVID-19.

The rearrangement links TRBV5-4 to TRBJ2-7; a weak D match, TRBD2 (5 bases). V shed 4 bases and J shed 2 bases, with 13 bases lying between them. Germline V gene data show CDR1 as SGHNT and CDR2 as YYREEE (reference sequence). The CDR3 length is 14 residues. The CDR3 sequence: CASSQTKSTYEQYF. The CDR3 DNA sequence: TGTGCCAGCAGCCAGACTAAATCTACCTACGAGCAGTACTTC.

This chain uses TRBV11-1 with TRBJ2-5; TRBD1 agrees at 7 bases. The germline V gene has CDR1 SGHAT and CDR2 FQDESV (reference sequence). There are 14 residues in the CDR3. V gave up 5 bases and J gave up 1 base; unmatched junction bases: 4. The CDR3 DNA follows: TGTGCCAGCAGCCCCGGGACAGCCCAAGAGACCCAGTACTTC. Its protein is CASSPGTAQETQYF.

CDR3 nucleotide sequence: TGCGCCAGCAGCCCCGGGACAGGGTTGGCGAGCAATCAGCCCCAGCATTTT. It translates to CASSPGTGLASNQPQHF. The genes are TRBV5-1 and TRBJ1-5; 9 positions agree with TRBD1. V dropped 4 bases and J dropped 1; count of bases not matched to a gene: 9. The CDR3 loop spans 17 amino acids. In germline, CDR1 is SGHRS, CDR2 YFSETQ.

This rearrangement joins TRBV4-1 to TRBJ2-5, with 9 bases aligning to TRBD2. The CDR3 runs 17 residues. Looked up from germline, CDR1 is MGHRA and CDR2 is YSYEKL. The junction had 7 bases not matched to a gene; V was cut back by 1 base and J by 1 base. CDR3 region: CASSQVVTSGPQETQYF. The CDR3 coding sequence is TGCGCCAGCAGCCAAGTGGTGACTAGCGGACCCCAAGAGACCCAGTACTTC.

This clone showed up just a few times. The chain is built from TRBV6-2 or TRBV6-3 and TRBJ2-7; TRBD1 might be the D (5 bases). The germline V gene has CDR1 MNHEY and CDR2 SVGEGT. There are 15 residues in the CDR3. The germline V and J ends were trimmed by 4 bases and 1 base, with 14 bases remaining between them. The CDR3 nucleotides are TGTGCCAGCAGTTCCCCGGGTAGGGGTTCCTACGAGCAGTACTTC. This gives the protein CASSSPGRGSYEQYF.

V is TRBV19 and J is TRBJ1-3; D not resolved. V was clipped by 11 bases and J by 0 bases, with 11 bases between them. Germline CDR1 and CDR2: LNHDA and SQIVND (reference sequence). The CDR3 consists of 13 residues. The CDR3 loop reads CARLRDSGNTIYF. The CDR3 coding sequence is TGTGCCCGCCTCCGGGACTCTGGAAACACCATATATTTT.

CDR3 sequence (DNA): TGCGCCAGCAGCCTATCGTTACAGACAGGGGACACTGAAGCTTTCTTT. Residues: CASSLSLQTGDTEAFF. J is TRBJ1-1 and V is TRBV5-1; 8 bases match TRBD1. The CDR3 has 16 amino acids. CDR1 SGHRS and CDR2 YFSETQ come from the germline V gene. Trimming cost V 4 bases and J 3 bases; bases outside gene matches: 11.

This clone has only one observation. V is TRBV3-1 (or the pseudogene TRBV3-2) and J is TRBJ1-2, with TRBD1 as a possible D gene (6 bases). Trimming shortened V by 0 bases and J by 7 bases, and 12 bases separated the two germline ends. CDR1 is LGHDT, CDR2 YNNKEL, per germline (reference sequence). The CDR3 contains 14 residues. CDR3 sequence (DNA): TGTGCCAGCAGCCAAGATTCAGGGGACCTTGGCTACACCTTC. Translated: CASSQDSGDLGYTF.

The chain couples TRBV5-6 to TRBJ2-7; TRBD2 matches 9 bases. Trimming cost V 4 bases and J 5 bases; bases outside gene matches: 10. Germline-derived CDR1 and CDR2 are SGHDT and YYEEEE. The CDR3 extends over 15 amino acids. The CDR3 coding sequence is TGTGCCAGCAGCCTGCGGCGGGAGGGCTTTAACGAGCAGTACTTC. This translates into CASSLRREGFNEQYF. Filled out from reference TRBV5-6 and TRBJ2-7, the complete variable domain reads DAGVTQSPTHLIKTRGQQVTLRCSPKSGHDTVSWYQQALGQGPQFIFQYYEEEERQRGNFPDRFSGHQFPNYSSELNVNALLLGDSALYLCASSLRREGFNEQYFGPGTRLTVT.

The chain is built from TRBV2 and TRBJ1-2, with 7 positions matching TRBD1. Germline lookup yields CDR1 SNHLY and CDR2 FYNNEI. CDR3 size: 14 residues. Germline trimming cut 2 bases from V and 8 bases from J; bases unmatched to any gene: 8. The CDR3 protein is CASSELGRGFGYTF. DNA for the CDR3: TGTGCCAGCAGTGAATTGGGCAGGGGGTTCGGCTACACCTTC. The full variable domain, completed using reference TRBV2 and TRBJ1-2, is EPEVTQTPSHQVTQMGQEVILRCVPISNHLYFYWYRQILGQKVEFLVSFYNNEISEKSEIFDDQFSVERPDGSNFTLKIRSTKLEDSAMYFCASSELGRGFGYTFGSGTRLTVV.

This rearrangement joins TRBV19 to TRBJ2-5; 8 nucleotides line up with TRBD2. Germline lookup yields CDR1 LNHDA and CDR2 SQIVND (reference sequence). J lost 0 bases, V lost 8 bases, and 5 bases had no gene match. CDR3 length equals 14 residues. CDR3 bases: TGTGCCAGTTCACGGGGGGGGTACCAAGAGACCCAGTACTTC. Protein sequence: CASSRGGYQETQYF.

This sequence joins TRBV6-6 and TRBJ1-2, with 12 bases aligning to TRBD1. J lost 6 bases, V lost 6 bases, and 8 bases had no gene match. CDR1 MNHNY and CDR2 SVGAGI come from the germline V gene (reference sequence). This CDR3 is 15 amino acids long. CDR3 amino acids: CASRGRDRGQDGYTF. CDR3 nucleotides: TGTGCCAGCAGGGGTAGGGACAGGGGGCAGGATGGCTACACCTTC.

In its sample, this clone was seen a few times. This chain links TRBV2 with TRBJ2-1; D is unclear. Per germline, CDR1 SNHLY and CDR2 FYNNEI. This CDR3 region has 13 residues. The V end was cut by 10 bases, the J end by 8 bases, with 18 bases between. In DNA form, the CDR3 reads TGTGCCACCAACCCAACATTTTCCGATGAGCAGTTCTTC. Protein sequence: CATNPTFSDEQFF.

The chain is built from TRBV5-1 and TRBJ2-3, with 7 bases identical to TRBD1. This CDR3 comprises 15 residues. Germline values: CDR1 SGHRS, CDR2 YFSETQ. Trimming cost V 4 bases and J 0 bases; bases outside gene matches: 5. Here the CDR3 reads CASSVTGWSTDTQYF. CDR3 nucleotide sequence: TGCGCCAGCAGCGTGACAGGGTGGAGCACAGATACGCAGTATTTT.

The chain recombines TRBV11-1 with TRBJ2-5, with TRBD1 matching over 10 bases. The CDR3 contains 16 residues. The germline CDR1 and CDR2 sequences are SGHAT and FQDESV (reference sequence). J lost 2 bases, V lost 1 base, and 4 bases had no gene match. The CDR3 here is CASSLGDRGQQETQYF. For the CDR3, the DNA is TGTGCCAGCAGCTTAGGAGACAGGGGGCAACAAGAGACCCAGTACTTC.

This chain uses TRBV18 with TRBJ1-1; TRBD1 aligns across 8 bases. V lost 6 bases and J lost 7; bases outside the gene matches: 10. The germline V gene has CDR1 KGHSH and CDR2 LQKENI. The CDR3 is 14 amino acids. CDR3 loop: CASSSTGGGSEAFF. The DNA of the CDR3 is TGTGCCAGCTCGTCCACAGGGGGAGGGAGTGAAGCTTTCTTT.

The chain is built from TRBV5-4 and TRBJ1-6; D is ambiguous. Germline-derived CDR1 and CDR2 are SGHNT and YYREEE (reference sequence). V was shortened by 0 bases and J by 6 bases, with 10 bases between the two germline ends. CDR3 length equals 15 residues. CDR3 bases: TGTGCCAGCAGCTTGGGGCAGAACCCTAATTCACCCCTCCACTTT. Amino acid sequence: CASSLGQNPNSPLHF.

The rearrangement links TRBV19 to TRBJ2-1; 14 bases agree with TRBD2. Germline V gives CDR1 LNHDA, CDR2 SQIVND (reference sequence). Trimming at V came to 3 bases and at J to 7 bases, leaving 11 bases not matched to a gene. This CDR3 contains 18 residues. The CDR3 nucleotides read TGTGCCAGTAGTATTAATAAGGGGGGACTAGCGGGAGTAAATGAGCAGTTCTTC. Its translation is CASSINKGGLAGVNEQFF. Using reference TRBV19 and TRBJ2-1 for the parts outside the CDR3, the full variable domain is DGGITQSPKYLFRKEGQNVTLSCEQNLNHDAMYWYRQDPGQGLRLIYYSQIVNDFQKGDIAEGYSVSREKKESFPLTVTSAQKNPTAFYLCASSINKGGLAGVNEQFFGPGTRLTVL.